These 12 T cell receptor beta chains originate from one sample sequenced in a study of OX40 agonist ivuxolimab in advanced cancers. Sequencing was performed with immunoSEQ multiplex PCR; in TCRdb, only in-frame clones are kept and a portion is missing. The sample includes about 19,000 clones, less than 95% of them seen just once. The sample consisted of CD4+ or CD8+ T cells sorted from blood, taken in a trial of the OX40 agonist ivuxolimab. The receptors were gathered from an adult with an advanced solid tumor such as melanoma, head and neck, liver or kidney cancer.

V is TRBV29-1 and J is TRBJ2-7; D possibly corresponds to TRBD2 (6 bases). Trimming took 5 bases from V and 5 from J, leaving 7 bases between them. The CDR3 has 10 amino acids. Germline loops: CDR1 SQVTM, CDR2 ANQGSEA. The CDR3 is CSVRGNEQYF. The CDR3 DNA reads as TGCAGCGTTCGCGGGAACGAGCAGTACTTC.

J is TRBJ1-1 and V is TRBV5-5, with D possibly matching TRBD1 (5 bases). Germline assignment: CDR1 SGHKS and CDR2 YYEKEE (reference sequence). CDR3 length: 13 amino acids. The V gene lost 6 bases and the J gene lost 1 base, with 10 bases spanning the gap. CDR3 residues: CASTAGENTEAFF. The CDR3 region has the DNA TGTGCCAGCACGGCGGGGGAGAACACTGAAGCTTTCTTT.

This clone was detected only a few times. This rearrangement joins TRBV12-2 to TRBJ2-7; TRBD1, as called in the table, went unchecked against the DNA. TRBV12-2 is a recognized pseudogene. The CDR3 is 19 residues long. CDR3 DNA: TGTGCAAGTCGCCCCAAACGGGGACAGGGGGCTTACCGATCCTACGAGCAGTACTTC. Translated: CASRPKRGQGAYRSYEQYF.

This clone was counted once. The chain employs TRBV7-8 and TRBJ1-2; D may be TRBD1 (5 bases). CDR3 length equals 15 residues. V lost 0 bases, J lost 1 base, and 9 bases lay in between. From germline, CDR1 is SGHVS and CDR2 FQNEAQ. The CDR3 protein is CASSLAGTDNYGYTF. The CDR3 DNA reads as TGTGCCAGCAGCTTAGCGGGGACGGATAACTATGGCTACACCTTC. The full variable domain, rest sourced from reference TRBV7-8 and TRBJ1-2, is GAGVSQSPRYKVAKRGQDVALRCDPISGHVSLFWYQQALGQGPEFLTYFQNEAQLDKSGLPSDRFFAERPEGSVSTLKIQRTQQEDSAVYLCASSLAGTDNYGYTFGSGTRLTVV.

V gene TRBV19 combines with J gene TRBJ2-3; no clear D. The CDR3 covers 13 residues. V dropped 5 bases and J dropped 4 bases, with 10 bases sitting between them. The germline V gene has CDR1 LNHDA and CDR2 SQIVND (reference sequence). CDR3 loop: CASSQWLADTQYF. In DNA form, the CDR3 reads TGTGCCAGTAGTCAGTGGTTGGCAGATACGCAGTATTTT. Together with reference TRBV19 and TRBJ2-3, the CDR3 gives the full variable domain: DGGITQSPKYLFRKEGQNVTLSCEQNLNHDAMYWYRQDPGQGLRLIYYSQIVNDFQKGDIAEGYSVSREKKESFPLTVTSAQKNPTAFYLCASSQWLADTQYFGPGTRLTVL.

The chain has TRBV27 and TRBJ1-5; possible D gene TRBD1, 6 bases. Trimming stripped 6 bases from V and 1 base from J, with 10 bases between. The CDR3 extends over 14 amino acids. Germline loops: CDR1 MNHEY, CDR2 SMNVEV (reference sequence). CDR3 in amino acids: CASSDRLSNQPQHF. DNA for the CDR3: TGTGCCAGCAGCGACAGGTTAAGCAATCAGCCCCAGCATTTT.

The rearrangement joins TRBV9 to TRBJ2-7, with TRBD2 matching 8 bases. V shed 3 bases and J 3 bases; nucleotides not matched to a gene: 2. The CDR3 is 13 amino acids. Germline-derived CDR1 and CDR2 are SGDLS and YYNGEE. CDR3 protein: CASSASGSYEQYF. CDR3 DNA: TGTGCCAGCAGCGCCAGCGGGAGCTACGAGCAGTACTTC.

The V and J genes are TRBV28 and TRBJ2-1; D is perhaps TRBD2 (5 bases). Trimming removed 6 bases from V and 6 bases from J, with 15 bases in between. The CDR3 is made up of 14 amino acids. Germline CDR1 and CDR2: MDHEN and SYDVKM. As DNA, the CDR3 is TGTGCCAGCAGCCCCCGGGGATCCGTCAATGAGCAGTTCTTC. It yields the protein CASSPRGSVNEQFF. The entire variable domain, with the rest obtained from reference TRBV28 and TRBJ2-1, is as follows: DVKVTQSSRYLVKRTGEKVFLECVQDMDHENMFWYRQDPGLGLRLIYFSYDVKMKEKGDIPEGYSVSREKKERFSLILESASTNQTSMYLCASSPRGSVNEQFFGPGTRLTVL.

The chain recombines TRBV9 with TRBJ1-1; D unclear. Trimming cost V 1 base and J 5 bases, with 15 bases left between them. Germline lookup yields CDR1 SGDLS and CDR2 YYNGEE. The CDR3 extends over 15 amino acids. CDR3 coding DNA: TGTGCCAGCAGCGTATACGATTCAGCGGGAACTGAAGCTTTCTTT. Residues: CASSVYDSAGTEAFF.

J is TRBJ2-1 and V is TRBV2; 8 nucleotides align to TRBD2. Germline trimming cut 10 bases from V and 4 bases from J; bases unmatched to any gene: 9. The CDR3 contains 14 residues. CDR1 SNHLY and CDR2 FYNNEI come from the germline V gene. The CDR3 loop reads CAIQAGETYNEQFF. The DNA for the CDR3 is TGTGCCATCCAAGCGGGGGAAACATACAATGAGCAGTTCTTC.

The chain is built from TRBV11-2 and TRBJ2-7; 7 nucleotides line up with TRBD1. Trimming at V came to 4 bases and at J to 4 bases, leaving 10 bases not matched to a gene. Germline V gives CDR1 SGHAT, CDR2 FQNNGV. The CDR3 extends over 15 amino acids. CDR3 loop: CASSYGTDGYYEQYF. The CDR3 nucleotides are TGTGCCAGCAGCTACGGGACAGACGGGTATTACGAGCAGTACTTC. The full variable domain, rest sourced from reference TRBV11-2 and TRBJ2-7, is EAGVAQSPRYKIIEKRQSVAFWCNPISGHATLYWYQQILGQGPKLLIQFQNNGVVDDSQLPKDRFSAERLKGVDSTLKIQPAKLEDSAVYLCASSYGTDGYYEQYFGPGTRLTVT.

The rearrangement links TRBV13 to TRBJ2-7, with D possibly matching TRBD2 (6 bases). This CDR3 comprises 17 residues. Trimming took off 0 bases at V and 7 bases at J, with 22 bases between the two ends. Per germline, CDR1 PRHDT and CDR2 FYEKMQ (reference sequence). CDR3 coding DNA: TGTGCCAGCAGCTTAGGGGATTTTAGCGGCTACCTGGGGGAGCAGTACTTC. Translation: CASSLGDFSGYLGEQYF.